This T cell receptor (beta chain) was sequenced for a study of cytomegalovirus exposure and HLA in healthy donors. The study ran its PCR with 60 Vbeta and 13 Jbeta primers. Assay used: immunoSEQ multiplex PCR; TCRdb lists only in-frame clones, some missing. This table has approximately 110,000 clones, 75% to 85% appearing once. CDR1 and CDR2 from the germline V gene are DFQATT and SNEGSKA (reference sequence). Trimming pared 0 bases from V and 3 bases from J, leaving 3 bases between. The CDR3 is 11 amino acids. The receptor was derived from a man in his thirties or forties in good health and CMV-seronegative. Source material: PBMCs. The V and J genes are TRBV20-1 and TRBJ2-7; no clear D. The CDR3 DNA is TGCAGTGCTAGAGATATCTACGAGCAGTACTTC. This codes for CSARDIYEQYF.